Listed here are 10 T cell receptor beta chains from one sample, sequenced in a study of cytomegalovirus exposure and HLA in healthy donors. This PCR relied on a set of 60 Vbeta primers and 13 Jbeta primers. TCRdb's table, derived via immunoSEQ multiplex PCR, lists solely in-frame clones and lacks some. The sample lists over 150,000 clones, about 68% occurring once. Sequenced material: PBMCs. Source of these receptors: a man aged 18 to 29 in good health and CMV-seronegative.

This rearrangement joins TRBV28 to TRBJ2-3, with 8 bases identical to TRBD2. This CDR3 contains 15 residues. J lost 2 bases, V lost 3 bases, and 4 bases had no gene match. Germline V gene lookup returns CDR1 MDHEN and CDR2 SYDVKM. CDR3 DNA: TGTGCCAGCAGTTTGAAGCGGGAGCTCACAGATACGCAGTATTTT. Its protein is CASSLKRELTDTQYF.

This clone was observed a few times. J is TRBJ2-1 and V is TRBV28; a weak D match, TRBD2 (5 bases). V was trimmed by 6 bases and J by 8 bases, leaving 17 bases between them. There are 14 residues in the CDR3. The germline CDR1 and CDR2 sequences are MDHEN and SYDVKM. CDR3 nucleotide sequence: TGTGCCAGCAGACCCGCCCGTTCGAGGGATGAGCAGTTCTTC. Residues: CASRPARSRDEQFF.

CDR3 coding DNA: TGTGCCAGTAGCCGGAGCGCGTCCTACGAGCAGTACTTC. Amino acids: CASSRSASYEQYF. This chain connects TRBV19 to TRBJ2-7, with D uncertain. CDR1 is LNHDA and CDR2 is SQIVND in the germline V gene (reference sequence). V lost 6 bases to trimming and J lost 1 base, with 10 bases between them. There are 13 residues in the CDR3. Together with reference TRBV19 and TRBJ2-7, the CDR3 gives the full variable domain: DGGITQSPKYLFRKEGQNVTLSCEQNLNHDAMYWYRQDPGQGLRLIYYSQIVNDFQKGDIAEGYSVSREKKESFPLTVTSAQKNPTAFYLCASSRSASYEQYFGPGTRLTVT.

The gene calls are TRBV19 and TRBJ1-2; TRBD1 might be the D (5 bases). The CDR3 length is 15 residues. CDR1 and CDR2 (germline): LNHDA, SQIVND (reference sequence). The germline V and J ends were trimmed by 6 bases and 1 base, with 15 bases remaining between them. In DNA form, the CDR3 reads TGTGCCAGTAGCAATATGGGGCAGCTTAACTATGGCTACACCTTC. It encodes CASSNMGQLNYGYTF.

This clone was detected a few times. V gene TRBV21-1 combines with J gene TRBJ2-7; TRBD2, as called in the table, went unchecked against the DNA. TRBV21-1 is a recognized pseudogene. This CDR3 comprises 16 residues. The CDR3 nucleotides are TGTGCCACCTCCACATGTAGCGGGTGTAGCTCCTACGAGCAGTACTTC. This gives the protein CATSTCSGCSSYEQYF.

This clone was detected once. The chain recombines TRBV5-4 with TRBJ1-2, with 9 positions matching TRBD1. This CDR3 comprises 15 residues. The V gene end was trimmed by 4 bases and the J gene end by 4 bases; junction bases not matched to a gene: 8. Per the germline V gene, CDR1 is SGHNT and CDR2 is YYREEE (reference sequence). CDR3 residues: CASSTGQGNLYGYTF. The DNA for the CDR3 is TGTGCCAGCAGCACGGGACAGGGCAACCTCTATGGCTACACCTTC.

This clone was recorded a few times. The genes are TRBV6-5 and TRBJ2-1; 10 bases are shared with TRBD2. The CDR3 is 14 residues long. The V gene's germline CDR1 is MNHEY and CDR2 SVGAGI. The junction had 8 bases not matched to a gene; V was cut back by 5 bases and J by 10 bases. The CDR3 DNA is TGTGCCAGCAGTAGGGCTAGCGGGAGTAGGGAGCAGTTCTTC. This sequence encodes CASSRASGSREQFF.

As concerns this clone: An end of the junction does not agree with germline; a read error may underlie this. The chain employs TRBV10-2 and TRBJ1-2; D remains unclear. The CDR3 sequence is 9 residues long. Germline CDR1 reads WSHSY; CDR2 reads SAAADI. The chain's CDR3 is CASSESVLF. DNA of the CDR3: TGCGCCAGCAGTGAGAGCGTGTTGTTC.

This chain connects TRBV7-9 to TRBJ2-1; 9 nucleotides agree with TRBD2. V shed 5 bases, J shed 6 bases, and the junction held 8 bases outside the gene matches. CDR1 and CDR2 from the germline V gene are SEHNR and FQNEAQ (reference sequence). This CDR3 contains 15 residues. The CDR3 reads CASSPGTSSANEQFF. Written as DNA, the CDR3 is TGTGCCAGCAGCCCCGGGACTAGCTCCGCCAATGAGCAGTTCTTC.

The chain is built from TRBV23-1 and TRBJ1-1; TRBD1 is a possible D gene (5 bases). TRBV23-1 is identified as an open reading frame with a role that is uncertain. This CDR3 contains 20 residues. Trimming removed 0 bases from V and 0 bases from J, with 23 bases in between. Here the CDR3 DNA reads TGCGCCAGCAGTCAATCAATCGGGGGGGGGAAAGTGACCATGAACACTGAAGCTTTCTTT. Translating it yields CASSQSIGGGKVTMNTEAFF.